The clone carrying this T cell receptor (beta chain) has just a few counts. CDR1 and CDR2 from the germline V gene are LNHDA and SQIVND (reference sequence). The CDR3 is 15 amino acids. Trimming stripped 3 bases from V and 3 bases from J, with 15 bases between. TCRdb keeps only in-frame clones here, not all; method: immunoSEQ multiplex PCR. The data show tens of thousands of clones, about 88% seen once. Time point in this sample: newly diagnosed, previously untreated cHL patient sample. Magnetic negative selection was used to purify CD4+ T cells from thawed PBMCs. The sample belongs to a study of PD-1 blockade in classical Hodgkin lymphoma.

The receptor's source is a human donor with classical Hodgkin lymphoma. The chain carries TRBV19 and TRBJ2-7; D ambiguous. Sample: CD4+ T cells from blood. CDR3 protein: CASSMVYGESYEQYF. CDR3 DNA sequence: TGTGCCAGTAGTATGGTCTACGGAGAAAGCTACGAGCAGTACTTC. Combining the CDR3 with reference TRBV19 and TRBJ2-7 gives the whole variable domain DGGITQSPKYLFRKEGQNVTLSCEQNLNHDAMYWYRQDPGQGLRLIYYSQIVNDFQKGDIAEGYSVSREKKESFPLTVTSAQKNPTAFYLCASSMVYGESYEQYFGPGTRLTVT.